These T cell receptor beta chains were read from a single sample in a study of beta chain features in type 1 diabetes. Assay: immunoSEQ multiplex PCR; the TCRdb copy retains only in-frame clones and omits some. The sample holds around 340,000 clones, around 20% seen once. The material sequenced was naive CD4+ T cells from blood. Receptor source: a woman between 18 and 30 years old in good health. CDR3s include the opening cysteine and the closing phenylalanine or tryptophan. D genes are given only for firm matches. Not all rows give a size; the values are once, few, many and, for expanded clones, a class.

few TRBD2 TRBJ2-5 TRBV30 CAYTSGGAGETQYF TGTGCCTATACTAGCGGGGGGGCAGGAGAGACCCAGTACTTC
. TRBD1 TRBJ1-5 TRBV2 CASRQGGYQPQHF TGTGCCAGCCGGCAGGGGGGCTATCAGCCCCAGCATTTT
few . TRBJ2-1 TRBV9 CASSITSQGISEQFF TGTGCCAGCAGCATCACTAGCCAGGGAATTAGCGAGCAGTTCTTC
. TRBD1 TRBJ1-1 TRBV30 CAWSGQGSEAFF TGTGCCTGGAGTGGACAGGGGTCTGAAGCTTTCTTT
few . TRBJ2-1 TRBV6-4 CASSDWARGTHSEQFF TGTGCCAGCAGTGACTGGGCCAGGGGCACACACAGTGAGCAGTTCTTC
few . TRBJ2-1 TRBV27 CASSGMTGDNEQFF TGTGCCAGCAGTGGCATGACTGGAGACAATGAGCAGTTCTTC
few TRBD1 TRBJ1-1 TRBV6-1 CASSALDRAGDTEAFF TGTGCCAGCAGTGCGTTGGACAGGGCGGGAGACACTGAAGCTTTCTTT
few . TRBJ2-5 TRBV5-8 CASSRLGLTGRETQYF TGTGCCAGCAGTCGTCTCGGGCTTACAGGGAGAGAGACCCAGTACTTC
few . TRBJ2-7 TRBV11-2 CASSLQTRASYEQYF TGTGCCAGCAGCTTACAAACGAGGGCGTCCTACGAGCAGTACTTC
. . TRBJ1-1 TRBV5-1 CASSLARGSTEAFF TGCGCCAGCAGCTTGGCCAGAGGGTCAACTGAAGCTTTCTTT
. TRBD1 TRBJ2-7 TRBV18 CASSLPQGTYEQYF TGTGCCAGCTCACTACCACAGGGGACCTACGAGCAGTACTTC
. . TRBJ2-1 TRBV5-1 CASSQGQGLAGVEQFF TGCGCCAGCAGCCAGGGACAGGGGTTAGCGGGAGTTGAGCAGTTCTTC
. TRBD2 TRBJ2-1 TRBV4-2 CASSEAGGEGNEQFF TGTGCCAGCAGCGAGGCGGGAGGGGAAGGCAATGAGCAGTTCTTC
few TRBD2 TRBJ2-7 TRBV4-3 CASSQDHGGGYEQYF TGCGCCAGCAGCCAAGATCACGGCGGGGGCTACGAGCAGTACTTC
few . TRBJ2-1 TRBV20-1 CSASPNNEQFF TGCAGTGCTAGTCCCAACAATGAGCAGTTCTTC
. . TRBJ1-2 TRBV6-6 CASSYGEGGGYTF TGTGCCAGCAGTTACGGGGAGGGCGGAGGCTACACCTTC
. . TRBJ2-7 TRBV19 CASSRGGSSYEQYF TGTGCCAGTAGTAGGGGCGGATCCTCCTACGAGCAGTACTTC
few . TRBJ1-2 TRBV9 CASSVGQGNYGYTF TGTGCCAGCAGCGTAGGGCAGGGTAACTATGGCTACACCTTC
. . TRBJ2-7 TRBV9 CASSVGQVKGGEQYF TGTGCCAGCAGCGTAGGGCAGGTCAAAGGAGGCGAGCAGTACTTC
. . TRBJ2-7 TRBV29-1 CSVGSSYEQYF TGCAGCGTTGGCAGTTCCTACGAGCAGTACTTC
few . TRBJ2-6 TRBV5-1 CASRQPRQTSGANVLTF TGCGCCAGCCGGCAACCGCGACAGACCTCTGGGGCCAACGTCCTGACTTTC
. . TRBJ1-1 TRBV30 CAWTGMGNTEAFF TGTGCCTGGACAGGGATGGGGAACACTGAAGCTTTCTTT
. . TRBJ2-3 TRBV30 CAWSFRGRSTDTQYF TGTGCCTGGAGCTTCCGGGGTAGGAGCACAGATACGCAGTATTTT
. TRBD2 TRBJ2-7 TRBV7-3 CASSPSPSGIYEQYF TGTGCCAGCAGCCCCTCACCTAGCGGGATTTACGAGCAGTACTTC